A selection of T cell receptor beta chains follows, all from one sample in a study of OX40 agonist ivuxolimab in advanced cancers. The repertoire was sequenced with immunoSEQ multiplex PCR; TCRdb's copy has only in-frame clones and lacks some. The sample carries tens of thousands of clones, 75% to 85% recorded once. Sequenced material: CD4+ or CD8+ T cells sorted from blood, taken in a trial of the OX40 agonist ivuxolimab. These receptors all come from an adult with an advanced solid tumor such as melanoma, head and neck, liver or kidney cancer. Each CDR3 is given with its conserved first and last residue. The D gene is left open where the match is weak. Only part of the rows carry a size: once, few, many, or a class if the clone is expanded.

TRBJ2-1	NA	TRBD2	TRBV11-2	TGTGCCAGCAGCTCACTAGCGGGAGCCTACAATGAGCAGTTCTTC	CASSSLAGAYNEQFF
TRBJ2-3	NA	TRBD1	TRBV18	TGTGCCAGCTCACCAAACAGGGGGACTCGCACAGATACGCAGTATTTT	CASSPNRGTRTDTQYF
TRBJ1-5	NA	TRBD1	TRBV5-8	TGTGCCAGCAGCTTGTATGGACAGGATCAGCCCCAGCATTTT	CASSLYGQDQPQHF
TRBJ2-5	NA	NA	TRBV13	TGTGCCAGCAGCCGCCGGGACTTCCAAGAGACCCAGTACTTC	CASSRRDFQETQYF
TRBJ2-1	NA	NA	TRBV7-2	TGTGCCAGCAGCTTAGCGGGAGTTCCCTACAATGAGCAGTTCTTC	CASSLAGVPYNEQFF
TRBJ1-5	NA	TRBD1	TRBV27	TGTGCCAGCAGACCCCTGGACAGGATCAATCAGCCCCAGCATTTT	CASRPLDRINQPQHF
TRBJ1-2	NA	NA	TRBV6-1	TGTGCCAGCAGTGAAACCCAGGGGCACCATGGCTACACCTTC	CASSETQGHHGYTF
TRBJ2-3	NA	NA	TRBV6-1	TGTGCCACTCAGGTGACCGGCACAGATACGCAGTATTTT	CATQVTGTDTQYF
TRBJ2-3	NA	NA	TRBV5-4	TGTGCCAGCGGTTTAACCGTGGAAGATACGCAGTATTTT	CASGLTVEDTQYF
TRBJ2-3	NA	TRBD1	TRBV18	TGTGCCAGCCCCTCTTCGCAGGGGGCAGATACGCAGTATTTT	CASPSSQGADTQYF
TRBJ2-6	NA	TRBD1	TRBV30	TGTGCCTGGAAGATAGAGGGACAGTTTTCCTCTGGGGCCAACGTCCTGACTTTC	CAWKIEGQFSSGANVLTF
TRBJ1-4	NA	NA	TRBV5-1	TGCGCCAGCAGCTTTCAGGGATCCACTAATGAAAAACTGTTTTTT	CASSFQGSTNEKLFF
TRBJ2-7	NA	NA	TRBV11-1	TGTGCCAGCAGCCAGCCTCCATCCTACGAGCAGTACTTC	CASSQPPSYEQYF
TRBJ2-1	few	NA	TRBV19	TGTGCCAGTAGTTATAGGAGCTACAATGAGCAGTTCTTC	CASSYRSYNEQFF
TRBJ1-2	NA	TRBD1	TRBV10-2	TGCGCCAGCAGTGAATTACAGGGGGCAGTATATGGCTACACCTTC	CASSELQGAVYGYTF
TRBJ2-5	NA	TRBD2	TRBV11-2	TGTGCCAGCAGCTTCGGCGGGGGGGCTCCAGAGACCCAGTACTTC	CASSFGGGAPETQYF
TRBJ2-3	NA	NA	TRBV7-3	TGTGCCAGCAGCTTAACAGTGGAAGATACGCAGTATTTT	CASSLTVEDTQYF
TRBJ1-5	NA	NA	TRBV6-1	TGTGCCAGCAGTGTGCCAGTTGATAGCAATCAGCCCCAGCATTTT	CASSVPVDSNQPQHF
TRBJ1-2	NA	NA	TRBV6-1	TGTGCCAGCAGTGAAGATTGGGTATTAGGCTATGGCTACACCTTC	CASSEDWVLGYGYTF
TRBJ2-1	few	NA	TRBV10-3	TGTGCCACCACACATGCGTATGAGCAGTTCTTC	CATTHAYEQFF
TRBJ1-6	NA	TRBD1	TRBV5-6	TGTGCCAGCAGCTTGCAAGGTCGAACAGGGGGCTCTACAGGCCTCCACTTT	CASSLQGRTGGSTGLHF
TRBJ2-2	NA	TRBD2	TRBV13	TGTGCCAGCAGCTATAGCGGGAGAAATGCCGGGGAGCTGTTTTTT	CASSYSGRNAGELFF
TRBJ2-3	NA	TRBD2	TRBV5-1	TGCGCCAGCAGCCCCGGGACTAGCGGGGGGTGGGCAGATACGCAGTATTTT	CASSPGTSGGWADTQYF
TRBJ2-4	NA	TRBD1	TRBV5-4	TGTGCCAGCAGCCCCTCCACAGGGGGCGTCAAAAACATTCAGTACTTC	CASSPSTGGVKNIQYF
TRBJ2-1	NA	TRBD2	TRBV10-3	TGTGCCATCAGTTCTCCCGGGACTAACCTGGGCGATGAGCAGTTCTTC	CAISSPGTNLGDEQFF
TRBJ2-7	once	NA	TRBV21-1	TGTGCCAGCAGCAAAGTTCCGACAGGGATTGACGAGCAGTACTTC	CASSKVPTGIDEQYF
TRBJ2-1	once	NA	TRBV11-2	TGTGCCAGCAGCTCCCGAGGGGGGTTGGATGAGCAGTTCTTC	CASSSRGGLDEQFF
TRBJ2-7	NA	TRBD2	TRBV13	TGTGCCAGCGACCGGGGGGCTAGCGGGGGGCCCGCCTTC	CASDRGASGGPAF
TRBJ2-7	NA	NA	TRBV11-2	TGTGCCAGCAGCTCCCGGACCCGGGACAAAGCCTACGAGCAGTACTTC	CASSSRTRDKAYEQYF
TRBJ2-2	once	TRBD1	TRBV9	TGTGCCAGCAGCGTAGTCAGGGGGAATACCGGGGAGCTGTTTTTT	CASSVVRGNTGELFF
TRBJ2-1	NA	NA	TRBV27	TGTGCCAGCAGTTCCCTGACTGAATACAATGAGCAGTTCTTC	CASSSLTEYNEQFF
TRBJ1-2	NA	NA	TRBV4-1	TGCGCCAGCAGCCAAGAGGCAGGGAGGGGCTACACCTTC	CASSQEAGRGYTF
TRBJ1-1	once	TRBD1	TRBV11-2	TGTGCCAGCAGCACTTACAGGGGGAAATTAACTGAAGCTTTCTTT	CASSTYRGKLTEAFF
TRBJ1-2	NA	NA	TRBV7-2	TGTGCCAGCAGCTTAGGCCGCAGGGACTATGGCTACACCTTC	CASSLGRRDYGYTF
TRBJ1-2	NA	TRBD1	TRBV5-6	TGTGCCAGCGGACGCGGGGACAGGACTTTTTATGGCTACACCTTC	CASGRGDRTFYGYTF
TRBJ2-5	NA	NA	TRBV6-6	TGTGCCAGCAGTTACGGTCTAAACCAAGAGACCCAGTACTTC	CASSYGLNQETQYF
TRBJ1-5	few	TRBD1	TRBV15	TGTGCCACCAGCAGTGTAGGGACAGGCGCCGACAAGCCCCAGCATTTT	CATSSVGTGADKPQHF
TRBJ2-2	NA	TRBD1	TRBV11-2	TGTGCCAGCAGCTTGTTCGGGACAGGGGCTACCGGGGAGCTGTTTTTT	CASSLFGTGATGELFF
TRBJ1-2	NA	NA	TRBV6-1	TGTGCCAGCAGCCAACAGATCTTAGATAACTATGGCTACACCTTC	CASSQQILDNYGYTF
TRBJ2-1	NA	NA	TRBV6-5	TGTGCCAGCAAATTTACCGAGAGCTCCTACAATGAGCAGTTCTTC	CASKFTESSYNEQFF
TRBJ2-5	once	NA	TRBV7-2	TGTGCCAGCAGCTTAGTGGGGGGGGCAGAGACCCAGTACTTC	CASSLVGGAETQYF
TRBJ1-2	NA	TRBD1	TRBV5-6	TGTGCCAGCAGCTTCGGACAGGTCGACTATGGCTACACCTTC	CASSFGQVDYGYTF
TRBJ1-6	NA	TRBD1	TRBV4-1	TGCGCCAGCAGCCAACCAGGGGGAAATTCACCCCTCCACTTT	CASSQPGGNSPLHF
TRBJ1-2	NA	NA	TRBV7-9	TGTGCCAGCAGCTTGTGGGACGAAAACTATGGCTACACCTTC	CASSLWDENYGYTF